What follows describes a single TCR beta chain. No antigen is known for it. The PCR was carried out with 60 Vbeta primers and 13 Jbeta primers. Assay used: immunoSEQ multiplex PCR; TCRdb lists only in-frame clones, some missing. The sample yields approximately 150,000 clones, 79% seen once. This entry comes from a study of cytomegalovirus exposure and HLA in healthy donors. Study summary: Earlier, some 180 million T cells were analyzed, and around 100 million unique TCR beta sequences were found among them.

The J segment lost 2 bases and the V segment lost 6 bases, leaving 6 bases of the junction unmatched. This CDR3 is 14 amino acids long. Per germline, CDR1 KGHSH and CDR2 LQKENI. General observations from the study: About 87% or about 30% of the time was how often most TCR beta V segments were productive, according to an earlier analysis. Among TCR beta chains, those listed as cytomegalovirus-associated numbered over 150.

The receptor was derived from a man aged 40-49 years in good health and CMV-seronegative. The V gene is TRBV18, the J gene TRBJ1-1, with 7 nucleotides matching TRBD1. Sequencing was performed on PBMCs. In nucleotides, the CDR3 is TGTGCCAGCTCTGACCGGGACAGCAACACTGAAGCTTTCTTT. Protein: CASSDRDSNTEAFF.